The 28 T cell receptor beta chains below were found in one sample sequenced in a study of T cell changes during pregnancy in multiple sclerosis. The method was immunoSEQ multiplex PCR; TCRdb's version includes in-frame clones alone and lacks a portion of them. Here the sample spans more than 75,000 clones, roughly 93% being singletons. The specimen comprised peripheral blood, sampled in the third trimester of pregnancy. These receptors all stem from a female donor with multiple sclerosis, enrolled in a pregnancy study.

This chain uses TRBV4-1 with TRBJ1-6, with D unresolved. V lost 0 bases and J lost 7, with 16 bases in between. CDR1 and CDR2 from the germline V gene are MGHRA and YSYEKL. The CDR3 loop spans 17 amino acids. CDR3 protein: CASSQDFLSGINSPLHF. CDR3 coding DNA: TGCGCCAGCAGCCAAGATTTCTTATCAGGAATAAATTCACCCCTCCACTTT.

The chain combines TRBV6-1 with TRBJ1-1; D is unclear. The germline V and J ends were trimmed by 5 bases and 0 bases, with 4 bases remaining between them. The CDR3 sequence is 12 residues long. From germline, CDR1 is MNHNS and CDR2 SASEGT. CDR3 amino acids: CASSLMNTEAFF. The DNA of the CDR3 is TGTGCCAGCAGTCTTATGAACACTGAAGCTTTCTTT.

V gene TRBV20-1 combines with J gene TRBJ2-7; D perhaps matches TRBD1 (5 bases). Germline lookup yields CDR1 DFQATT and CDR2 SNEGSKA (reference sequence). This CDR3 contains 11 residues. Trimming stripped 7 bases from V and 5 bases from J, with 12 bases between. The chain's CDR3 is CSVAGKNEQYF. The CDR3 DNA is TGCAGTGTCGCAGGGAAGAACGAGCAGTACTTC.

The J gene is TRBJ2-5, the V gene TRBV29-1; no clear D. The V gene's germline CDR1 is SQVTM and CDR2 ANQGSEA. The CDR3 totals 12 residues. Trimming took 3 bases from V and 5 from J, leaving 10 bases between them. The CDR3 DNA reads as TGCAGCGTTGACTTCAGCAGGGAGACCCAGTACTTC. Residues: CSVDFSRETQYF.

The chain carries TRBV9 and TRBJ2-7, with TRBD1 matching 8 bases. CDR1 and CDR2 (germline): SGDLS, YYNGEE. There are 15 residues in the CDR3. With 3 bases clipped from V and 7 bases from J, the junction kept 12 bases outside the gene matches. In nucleotides, the CDR3 is TGTGCCAGCAGCGCGTCGACAGGGGCTTTAGGGGAGCAGTACTTC. This gives the protein CASSASTGALGEQYF.

This chain connects TRBV19 to TRBJ1-2, with 9 bases that match TRBD1. Unmatched junction bases numbered 7, after V lost 1 base and J lost 4 bases. The CDR3 extends over 16 amino acids. Per the germline V gene, CDR1 is LNHDA and CDR2 is SQIVND (reference sequence). The CDR3 coding sequence is TGTGCCAGTAGTATAGGCCCGGGACAGGGTACCTATGGCTACACCTTC. Protein: CASSIGPGQGTYGYTF.

This clone has just a few counts. The V call is TRBV10-2, the J call TRBJ2-2; weak D call: TRBD1 (5 bases). Per the germline V gene, CDR1 is WSHSY and CDR2 is SAAADI. The CDR3 consists of 13 residues. Trimming stripped 7 bases from V and 3 bases from J, with 9 bases between. The CDR3 sequence is CASTAGYTGELFF. The CDR3 region has the DNA TGCGCCAGCACCGCAGGGTACACCGGGGAGCTGTTTTTT.

The rearrangement links TRBV7-8 to TRBJ1-5; unclear D gene. The CDR3 is made up of 15 amino acids. Between the trimmed V and J ends, which lost 4 bases and 0 bases, there was a span of 10 bases. Germline values: CDR1 SGHVS, CDR2 FQNEAQ. CDR3: CASSSRRDSNQPQHF. CDR3 DNA sequence: TGTGCCAGCAGCTCCCGAAGAGATAGCAATCAGCCCCAGCATTTT.

The chain employs TRBV5-1 and TRBJ1-1; 11 bases line up with TRBD1. Trimming took 5 bases from V and 11 from J; bases not matched to a gene: 8. The CDR3 length is 13 residues. In germline, CDR1 is SGHRS, CDR2 YFSETQ. This CDR3 reads CASSSGTGGSAFF. The CDR3 nucleotides are TGCGCCAGCAGTTCCGGGACAGGGGGTTCGGCTTTCTTT.

The V call is TRBV4-1, the J call TRBJ2-1, with D possibly being TRBD2 (5 bases). Germline CDR1 is MGHRA and CDR2 is YSYEKL. The V end was cut by 3 bases, the J end by 0 bases, with 12 bases between. The CDR3 is 16 residues long. The CDR3 is CASSHPTGSSYNEQFF. The CDR3 DNA is TGCGCCAGCAGCCACCCGACTGGGAGCTCCTACAATGAGCAGTTCTTC.

This chain uses TRBV7-2 with TRBJ1-2; possible D gene TRBD1, 6 bases. Trimming took 5 bases from V and 2 from J, leaving 12 bases between them. There are 14 residues in the CDR3. The germline V gene has CDR1 SGHTA and CDR2 FQGNSA. The DNA of the CDR3 is TGTGCCAGCAGCCGGGGACAAGGGAACTATGGCTACACCTTC. Encoded protein: CASSRGQGNYGYTF.

The gene calls are TRBV29-1 and TRBJ1-2, with 8 nucleotides matching TRBD1. The length of the CDR3 is 11 residues. After removal of 8 bases from V and 3 bases from J, the junction contained 2 bases not matched to a gene. Germline lookup yields CDR1 SQVTM and CDR2 ANQGSEA. The CDR3 sequence: CSTDRDYGYTF. CDR3 coding DNA: TGCAGCACGGACAGGGACTATGGCTACACCTTC. Looking up the rest from reference TRBV29-1 and TRBJ1-2 gives the full variable domain: SAVISQKPSRDICQRGTSLTIQCQVDSQVTMMFWYRQQPGQSLTLIATANQGSEATYESGFVIDKFPISRPNLTFSTLTVSNMSPEDSSIYLCSTDRDYGYTFGSGTRLTVV.

The rearrangement uses TRBV29-1 and TRBJ1-1; TRBD1 is a possible D gene (6 bases). Per the germline V gene, CDR1 is SQVTM and CDR2 is ANQGSEA. V was clipped by 7 bases and J by 2 bases, with 14 bases between them. The CDR3 totals 13 residues. CDR3 DNA: TGCAGCGCCGAGGGCGGGGGCAACACTGAAGCTTTCTTT. Its translation is CSAEGGGNTEAFF.

The gene calls are TRBV19 and TRBJ2-7, with 7 bases matching TRBD2. Germline values: CDR1 LNHDA, CDR2 SQIVND (reference sequence). The junction had 12 bases not matched to a gene; V was cut back by 5 bases and J by 2 bases. The CDR3 has 16 amino acids. This CDR3 is CASSRAGMEGTYEQYF. In nucleotides, the CDR3 is TGTGCCAGTAGTCGAGCGGGGATGGAAGGAACCTACGAGCAGTACTTC.

V is TRBV13 and J is TRBJ1-2, with 8 bases aligning to TRBD1. CDR1 PRHDT and CDR2 FYEKMQ come from the germline V gene (reference sequence). The CDR3 spans 14 residues. Losses at the gene ends were 6 bases for V and 6 bases for J; bases not matched to a gene: 9. The CDR3 DNA reads TGTGCCAGCAGACCGACAGGGGACCCCCATGGCTACACCTTC. Translated, it gives CASRPTGDPHGYTF.

The V gene is TRBV7-8, the J gene TRBJ2-4; 7 positions match TRBD1. V lost 4 bases and J lost 6; bases outside the gene matches: 9. The CDR3 loop spans 15 amino acids. Germline V lookup: CDR1 SGHVS, CDR2 FQNEAQ. Here the CDR3 reads CASSSEGAQRNIQYF. The CDR3 DNA sequence: TGTGCCAGCAGCTCTGAGGGGGCGCAGAGAAACATTCAGTACTTC.

This chain uses TRBV5-1 with TRBJ2-7; D call uncertain. Trimming left V 0 bases short and J 0 bases short, with 7 bases between. The CDR3 is 14 residues long. CDR1 is SGHRS, CDR2 YFSETQ, per germline. DNA of the CDR3: TGCGCCAGCAGCTTGGCTATAGCCTCCTACGAGCAGTACTTC. This sequence encodes CASSLAIASYEQYF.

The J gene is TRBJ2-2, the V gene TRBV5-6; 8 bases map to TRBD1. Per the germline V gene, CDR1 is SGHDT and CDR2 is YYEEEE. J was trimmed by 1 base and V by 5 bases; bases with no gene match: 4. The CDR3 spans 15 residues. The CDR3 sequence is CASSFGQGNTGELFF. Written as DNA, the CDR3 is TGTGCCAGCAGTTTTGGACAGGGGAACACCGGGGAGCTGTTTTTT.

This clone has just one count. V usage is TRBV6-5 and J usage is TRBJ2-1, with a tentative D call TRBD1 (5 bases). This CDR3 is 13 amino acids long. From germline, CDR1 is MNHEY and CDR2 SVGAGI. Trimming pared 0 bases from V and 6 bases from J, leaving 6 bases between. The CDR3: CASSYSRVNEQFF. The DNA for the CDR3 is TGTGCCAGCAGTTACTCCAGGGTCAATGAGCAGTTCTTC.

The chain links TRBV29-1 to TRBJ2-1, with D perhaps matching TRBD2 (5 bases). The CDR3 is made up of 16 amino acids. Germline assignment: CDR1 SQVTM and CDR2 ANQGSEA. V dropped 4 bases and J dropped 4 bases, with 20 bases sitting between them. The chain's CDR3 is CSVVLGRERTYNEQFF. As DNA, the CDR3 is TGCAGCGTTGTGTTAGGACGTGAGCGGACGTACAATGAGCAGTTCTTC.

The chain employs TRBV7-9 and TRBJ1-1, with 7 nucleotides matching TRBD1. CDR1 SEHNR and CDR2 FQNEAQ come from the germline V gene (reference sequence). The junction had 8 bases not matched to a gene; V was cut back by 8 bases and J by 8 bases. The CDR3 sequence is 12 residues long. CDR3 bases: TGTGCCAGCTTTGCAGGGGGTGTAGAAGCTTTCTTT. Amino acids: CASFAGGVEAFF.

This chain uses TRBV29-1 with TRBJ1-2, with D possibly TRBD1 on 6 matching bases. CDR1 and CDR2 (germline): SQVTM, ANQGSEA. CDR3 size: 12 residues. V lost 7 bases, J lost 4 bases, and 13 bases lay in between. CDR3 protein: CSDLTGPYGYTF. The CDR3 nucleotides read TGCAGCGATCTGACAGGACCCTATGGCTACACCTTC.

This rearrangement joins TRBV6-5 to TRBJ1-5, with TRBD1 matching 9 bases. Germline loops: CDR1 MNHEY, CDR2 SVGAGI. Trimming took 7 bases from V and 7 from J; bases not matched to a gene: 11. This CDR3 has 15 residues. The CDR3 coding sequence is TGTGCCAGCAAACCGGACAGGGGTAGGGGCCAGCCCCAGCATTTT. As protein: CASKPDRGRGQPQHF.

This clone was seen a single time. The V and J genes are TRBV12-1 and TRBJ2-3; the DNA was not compared with TRBD2, the D call given in the table. TRBV12-1 is a known pseudogene. This CDR3 has 14 amino acids. Here the CDR3 reads CASSFGRRVDTQYF. The DNA for the CDR3 is TGTGCCAGCAGCTTTGGGAGGCGGGTAGATACGCAGTATTTT.

The chain employs TRBV11-2 and TRBJ1-6; D is unresolved. V lost 1 base and J 10 bases, leaving 8 bases between the germline ends. Per the germline V gene, CDR1 is SGHAT and CDR2 is FQNNGV. The length of the CDR3 is 13 residues. CDR3 DNA: TGTGCCAGCAGCTTAGTCCCGGGGTCACCCCTCCACTTT. Translating it yields CASSLVPGSPLHF.

This chain joins TRBV7-8 and TRBJ1-1, with a tentative D call TRBD1 (6 bases). Germline V CDR1 and CDR2: SGHVS, FQNEAQ. There are 16 residues in the CDR3. Trimming left V 4 bases short and J 4 bases short, with 19 bases between. Written as DNA, the CDR3 is TGTGCCAGCAGCTACCCCCTCCGGCAGGGGATCACTGAAGCTTTCTTT. Protein product: CASSYPLRQGITEAFF.

J is TRBJ2-2 and V is TRBV27, with a tentative D call TRBD1 (6 bases). V was cut by 7 bases and J by 2 bases, with 11 bases left in between. The germline CDR1 and CDR2 sequences are MNHEY and SMNVEV (reference sequence). The CDR3 length is 14 residues. The DNA of the CDR3 is TGTGCCAGCACCCCGGACAGCAACACCGGGGAGCTGTTTTTT. Amino acids: CASTPDSNTGELFF.

This clone was seen a handful of times. The gene calls are TRBV6-5 and TRBJ1-2; D gene uncertain. Germline assignment: CDR1 MNHEY and CDR2 SVGAGI. The CDR3 spans 13 residues. Trimming removed 6 bases at V and 8 bases at J, with 16 bases between. Here the CDR3 reads CASRAFGVDGYTF. For the CDR3, the DNA is TGTGCCAGCAGAGCTTTCGGGGTGGACGGCTACACCTTC.